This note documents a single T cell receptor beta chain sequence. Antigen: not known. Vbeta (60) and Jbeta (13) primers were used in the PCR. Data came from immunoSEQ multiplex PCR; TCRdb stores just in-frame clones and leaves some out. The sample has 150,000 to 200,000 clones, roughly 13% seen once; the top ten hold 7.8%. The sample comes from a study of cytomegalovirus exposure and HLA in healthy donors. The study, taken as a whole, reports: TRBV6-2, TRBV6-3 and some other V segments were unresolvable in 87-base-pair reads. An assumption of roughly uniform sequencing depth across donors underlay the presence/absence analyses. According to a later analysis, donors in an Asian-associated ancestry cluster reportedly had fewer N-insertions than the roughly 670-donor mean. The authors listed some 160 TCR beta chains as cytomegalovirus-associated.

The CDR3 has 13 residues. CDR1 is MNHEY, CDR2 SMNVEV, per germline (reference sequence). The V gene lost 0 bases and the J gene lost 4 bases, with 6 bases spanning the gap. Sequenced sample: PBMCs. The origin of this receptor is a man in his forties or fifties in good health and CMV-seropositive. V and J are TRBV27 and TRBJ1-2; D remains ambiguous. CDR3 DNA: TGTGCCAGCAGTTTATCGGGAGGCTATGGCTACACCTTC. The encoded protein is CASSLSGGYGYTF.